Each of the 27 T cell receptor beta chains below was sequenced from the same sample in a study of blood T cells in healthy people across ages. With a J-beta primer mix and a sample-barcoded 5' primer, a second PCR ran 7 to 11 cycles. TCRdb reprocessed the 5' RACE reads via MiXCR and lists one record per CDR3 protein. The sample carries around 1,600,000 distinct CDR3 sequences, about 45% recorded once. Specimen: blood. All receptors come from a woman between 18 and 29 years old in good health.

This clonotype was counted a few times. The CDR3 DNA reads as TGCAGCGTTGAAGGTTGGGTTTCTGGCTACACCTTC. Translated: CSVEGWVSGYTF. The chain joins TRBV29-1 to TRBJ1-2; D call uncertain. Trimming left V 1 base short and J 7 bases short, with 10 bases between. The CDR3 sequence is 12 residues long. Germline V gives CDR1 SQVTM, CDR2 ANQGSEA. The entire variable domain, with the rest obtained from reference TRBV29-1 and TRBJ1-2, is as follows: SAVISQKPSRDICQRGTSLTIQCQVDSQVTMMFWYRQQPGQSLTLIATANQGSEATYESGFVIDKFPISRPNLTFSTLTVSNMSPEDSSIYLCSVEGWVSGYTFGSGTRLTVV.

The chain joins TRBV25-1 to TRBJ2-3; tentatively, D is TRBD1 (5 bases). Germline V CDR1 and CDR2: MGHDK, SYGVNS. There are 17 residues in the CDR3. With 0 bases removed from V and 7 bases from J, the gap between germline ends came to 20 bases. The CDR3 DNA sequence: TGTGCCAGCAGTGAATACGCCGGGTCGCAGGGAACAAATACGCAGTATTTT. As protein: CASSEYAGSQGTNTQYF.

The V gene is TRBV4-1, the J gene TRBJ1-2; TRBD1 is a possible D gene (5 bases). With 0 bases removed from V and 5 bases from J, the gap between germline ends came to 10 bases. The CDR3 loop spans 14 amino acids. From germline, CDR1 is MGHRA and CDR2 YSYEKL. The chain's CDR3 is CASSQERAGYGYTF. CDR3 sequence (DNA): TGCGCCAGCAGCCAAGAAAGGGCAGGGTATGGCTACACCTTC.

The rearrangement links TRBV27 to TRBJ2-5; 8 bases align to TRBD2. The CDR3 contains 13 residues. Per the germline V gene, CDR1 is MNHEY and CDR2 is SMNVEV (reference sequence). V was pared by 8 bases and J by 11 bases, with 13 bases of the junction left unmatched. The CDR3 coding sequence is TGTGCCAGCCGGACTAGCCTCTCCAATGAGCAGTACTTC. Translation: CASRTSLSNEQYF.

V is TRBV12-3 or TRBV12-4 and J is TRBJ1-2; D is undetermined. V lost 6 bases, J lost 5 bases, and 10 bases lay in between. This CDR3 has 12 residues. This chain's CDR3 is CASSTATYGYTF. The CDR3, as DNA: TGTGCCAGCAGCACGGCAACGTATGGCTACACCTTC.

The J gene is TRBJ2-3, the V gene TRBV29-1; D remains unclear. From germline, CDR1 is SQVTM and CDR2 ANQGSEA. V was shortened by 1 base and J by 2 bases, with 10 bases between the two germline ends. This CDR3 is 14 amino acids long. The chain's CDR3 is CSVEVARFTDTQYF. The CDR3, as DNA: TGCAGCGTTGAAGTCGCCAGATTCACAGATACGCAGTATTTT.

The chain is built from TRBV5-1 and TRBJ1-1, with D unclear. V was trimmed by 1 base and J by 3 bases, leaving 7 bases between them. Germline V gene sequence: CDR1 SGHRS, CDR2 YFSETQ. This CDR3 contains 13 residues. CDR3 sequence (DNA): TGCGCCAGCAGCTTGAACTGGGACACTGAAGCTTTCTTT. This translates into CASSLNWDTEAFF.

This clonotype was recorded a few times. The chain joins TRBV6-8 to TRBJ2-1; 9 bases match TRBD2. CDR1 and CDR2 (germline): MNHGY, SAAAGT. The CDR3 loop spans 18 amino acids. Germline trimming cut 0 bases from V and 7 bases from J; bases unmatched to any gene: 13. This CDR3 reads CASSYSMCGGAPVNEQFF. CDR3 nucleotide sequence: TGTGCCAGCAGTTACTCGATGTGCGGGGGGGCCCCAGTGAATGAGCAGTTCTTC.

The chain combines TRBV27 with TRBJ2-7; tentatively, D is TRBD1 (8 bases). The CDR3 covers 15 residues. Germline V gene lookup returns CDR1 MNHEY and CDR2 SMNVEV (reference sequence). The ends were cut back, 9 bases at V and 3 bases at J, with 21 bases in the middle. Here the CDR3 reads CASHSQGAGVYEQYF. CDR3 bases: TGTGCCAGTCACAGCCAGGGGGCGGGGGTCTACGAGCAGTACTTC.

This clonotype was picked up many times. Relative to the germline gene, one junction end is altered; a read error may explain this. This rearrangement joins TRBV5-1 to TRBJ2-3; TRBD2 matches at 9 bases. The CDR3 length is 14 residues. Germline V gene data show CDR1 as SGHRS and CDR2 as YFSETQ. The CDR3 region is CASSLAGLTDTQYF. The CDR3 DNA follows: TGTGCCAGCAGCCTAGCGGGGTTGACAGATACGCAGTATTTT.

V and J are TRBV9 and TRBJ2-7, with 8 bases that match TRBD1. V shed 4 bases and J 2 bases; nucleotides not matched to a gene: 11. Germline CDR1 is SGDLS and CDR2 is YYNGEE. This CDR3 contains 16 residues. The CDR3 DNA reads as TGTGCCAGCAGCCCCAGTACCGGGACAGGAGCCTACGAGCAGTACTTC. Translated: CASSPSTGTGAYEQYF.

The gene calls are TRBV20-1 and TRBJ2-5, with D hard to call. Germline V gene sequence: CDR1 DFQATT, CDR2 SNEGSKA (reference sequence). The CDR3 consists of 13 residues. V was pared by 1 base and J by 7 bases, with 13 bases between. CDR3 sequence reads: CSARGAAVGTQYF. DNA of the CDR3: TGCAGTGCTAGAGGGGCTGCAGTAGGGACCCAGTACTTC.

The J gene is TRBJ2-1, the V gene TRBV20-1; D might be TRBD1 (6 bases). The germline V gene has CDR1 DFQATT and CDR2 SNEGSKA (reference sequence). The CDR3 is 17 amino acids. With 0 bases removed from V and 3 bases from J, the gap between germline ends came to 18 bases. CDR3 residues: CSARDSTRQVYYNEQFF. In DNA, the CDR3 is TGCAGTGCTAGAGATTCGACTCGACAGGTATACTACAATGAGCAGTTCTTC.

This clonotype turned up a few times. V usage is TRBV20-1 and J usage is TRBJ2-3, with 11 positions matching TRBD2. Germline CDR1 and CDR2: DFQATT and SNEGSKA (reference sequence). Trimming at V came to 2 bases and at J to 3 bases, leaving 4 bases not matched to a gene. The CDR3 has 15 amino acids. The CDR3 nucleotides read TGCAGTGCTAGACTTAGCGGGAGGGCGACAGATACGCAGTATTTT. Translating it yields CSARLSGRATDTQYF.

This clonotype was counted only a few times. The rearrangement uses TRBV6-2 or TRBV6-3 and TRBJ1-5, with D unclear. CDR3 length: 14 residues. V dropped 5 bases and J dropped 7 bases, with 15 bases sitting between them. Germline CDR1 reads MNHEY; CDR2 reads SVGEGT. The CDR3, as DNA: TGTGCCAGCAGTGACGGGTTCGGGAGGCAGCCCCAGCATTTT. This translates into CASSDGFGRQPQHF.

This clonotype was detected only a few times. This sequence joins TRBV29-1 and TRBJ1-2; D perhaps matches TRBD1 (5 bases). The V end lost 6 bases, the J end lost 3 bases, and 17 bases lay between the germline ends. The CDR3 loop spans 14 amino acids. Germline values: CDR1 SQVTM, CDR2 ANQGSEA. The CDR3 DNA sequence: TGCAGCGTGGCCCCCAGGGCGGCCCACTATGGCTACACCTTC. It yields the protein CSVAPRAAHYGYTF.

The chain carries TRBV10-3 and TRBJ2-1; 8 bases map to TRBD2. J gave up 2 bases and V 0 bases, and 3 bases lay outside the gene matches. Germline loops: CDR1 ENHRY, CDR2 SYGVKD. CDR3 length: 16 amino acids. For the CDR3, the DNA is TGTGCCATCAGTGAGTCAGTGCGGGGGGCCTACAATGAGCAGTTCTTC. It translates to CAISESVRGAYNEQFF.

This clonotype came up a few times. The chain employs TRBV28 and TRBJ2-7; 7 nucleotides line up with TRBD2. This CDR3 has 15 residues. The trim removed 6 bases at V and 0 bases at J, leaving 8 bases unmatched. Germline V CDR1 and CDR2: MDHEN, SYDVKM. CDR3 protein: CASSYPERGSYEQYF. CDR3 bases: TGTGCCAGCAGCTACCCCGAGCGGGGCTCCTACGAGCAGTACTTC.

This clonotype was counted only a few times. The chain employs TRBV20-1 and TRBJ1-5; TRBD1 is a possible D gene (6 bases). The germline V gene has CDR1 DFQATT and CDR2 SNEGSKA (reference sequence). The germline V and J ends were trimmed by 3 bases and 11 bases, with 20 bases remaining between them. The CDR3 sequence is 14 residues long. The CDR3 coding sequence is TGCAGTGCTAGCGGAACAGGGATCGACTCGACCCAGCATTTT. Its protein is CSASGTGIDSTQHF.

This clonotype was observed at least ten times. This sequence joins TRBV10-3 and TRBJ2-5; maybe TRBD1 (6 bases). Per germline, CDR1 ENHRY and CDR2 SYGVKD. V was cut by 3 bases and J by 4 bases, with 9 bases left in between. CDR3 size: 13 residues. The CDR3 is CAISDRGSETQYF. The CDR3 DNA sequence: TGTGCCATCAGTGACAGGGGTTCAGAGACCCAGTACTTC.

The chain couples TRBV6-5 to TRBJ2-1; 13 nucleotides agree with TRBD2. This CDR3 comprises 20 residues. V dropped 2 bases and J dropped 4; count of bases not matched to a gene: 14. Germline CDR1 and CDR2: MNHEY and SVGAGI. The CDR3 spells CASSYRTSGGEDKFYNEQFF. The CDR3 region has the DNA TGTGCCAGCAGTTACCGGACTAGCGGGGGAGAGGACAAGTTTTACAATGAGCAGTTCTTC.

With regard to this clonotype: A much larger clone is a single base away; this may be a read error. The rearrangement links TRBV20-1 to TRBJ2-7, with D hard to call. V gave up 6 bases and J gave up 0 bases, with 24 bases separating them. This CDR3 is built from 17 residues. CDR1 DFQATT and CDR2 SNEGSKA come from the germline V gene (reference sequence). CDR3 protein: CSALARGLISSSYEQYF. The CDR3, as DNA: TGCAGTGCACTTGCAAGAGGCCTTATATCCAGCTCCTACGAGCAGTACTTC.

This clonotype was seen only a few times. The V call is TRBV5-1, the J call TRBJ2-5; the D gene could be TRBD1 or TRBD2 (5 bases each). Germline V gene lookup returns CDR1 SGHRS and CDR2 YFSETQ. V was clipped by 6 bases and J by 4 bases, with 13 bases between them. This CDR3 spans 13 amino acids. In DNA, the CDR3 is TGCGCCAGCACCGCCCGGGGCCGAGAGACCCAGTACTTC. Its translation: CASTARGRETQYF.

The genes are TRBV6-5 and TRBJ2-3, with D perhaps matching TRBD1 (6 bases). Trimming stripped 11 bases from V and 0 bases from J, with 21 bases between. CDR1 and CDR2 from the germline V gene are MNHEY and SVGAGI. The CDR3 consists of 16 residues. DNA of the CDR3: TGTGCCTGCATTCCCCCAGGGGCGGCTAGCACAGATACGCAGTATTTT. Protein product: CACIPPGAASTDTQYF.

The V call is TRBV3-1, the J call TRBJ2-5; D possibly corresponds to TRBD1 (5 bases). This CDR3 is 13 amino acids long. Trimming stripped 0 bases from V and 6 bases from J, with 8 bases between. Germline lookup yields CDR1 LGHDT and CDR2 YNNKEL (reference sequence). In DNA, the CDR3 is TGTGCCAGCAGCCAAGAGGGGCTCCAGACCCAGTACTTC. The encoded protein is CASSQEGLQTQYF.

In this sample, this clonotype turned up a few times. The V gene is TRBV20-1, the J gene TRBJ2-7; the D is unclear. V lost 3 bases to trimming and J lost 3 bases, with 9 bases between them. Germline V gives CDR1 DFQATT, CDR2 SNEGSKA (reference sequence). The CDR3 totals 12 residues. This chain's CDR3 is CSASVRNYEQYF. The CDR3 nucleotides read TGCAGTGCTAGTGTCAGGAACTACGAGCAGTACTTC.

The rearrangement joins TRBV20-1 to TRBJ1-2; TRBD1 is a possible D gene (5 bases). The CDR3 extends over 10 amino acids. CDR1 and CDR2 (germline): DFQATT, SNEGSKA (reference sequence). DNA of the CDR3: TGCGGGGGGTGGGCCTATGGCTACACCTTC. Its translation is CGGWAYGYTF.